This is a list of T cell receptor beta chains from one sample in a study of cytomegalovirus exposure and HLA in healthy donors. Measured with immunoSEQ multiplex PCR; TCRdb has only the in-frame clones, and not every one. This table has about 150,000 clones, 65% to 90% appearing once. Material: PBMCs. The receptors stem from a man aged 18 to 29 in good health and CMV-seropositive. CDR3s include the opening cysteine and the closing phenylalanine or tryptophan. Fields, in order: V gene, clone size, J gene, D gene, CDR3 protein, CDR3 DNA. A D gene is named only where the DNA matches it firmly. Clone size, where shown, is once, few, many, or a class for clones that have expanded.

TRBV18	.	TRBJ2-7	.	CASSPRDAGLHEQYF	TGTGCCAGCTCACCAAGGGATGCAGGGTTACACGAGCAGTACTTC
TRBV5-4	.	TRBJ2-3	.	CASSLEAGRDTQYF	TGTGCCAGCAGCTTGGAGGCAGGGCGGGATACGCAGTATTTT
TRBV2	.	TRBJ1-3	.	CASRQGATGNTIYF	TGTGCCAGCAGACAGGGAGCAACTGGAAACACCATATATTTT
TRBV28	.	TRBJ1-5	.	CASSLPRQSNQPQHF	TGTGCCAGCAGTTTGCCCAGACAAAGCAATCAGCCCCAGCATTTT
TRBV6-1	.	TRBJ2-5	.	CASSEGWSATQYF	TGTGCCAGCAGTGAAGGCTGGAGTGCGACCCAGTACTTC
TRBV11-2	.	TRBJ2-7	.	CASSLGPGSYEQYF	TGTGCCAGCAGCTTAGGGCCGGGGTCCTACGAGCAGTACTTC
TRBV9	.	TRBJ1-1	TRBD1	CASSARTGSAFF	TGTGCCAGCAGCGCCCGGACAGGGAGTGCTTTCTTT
TRBV10-2	.	TRBJ2-7	.	CASSEKVSGSYEQYF	TGCGCCAGCAGTGAGAAGGTCAGCGGGTCCTACGAGCAGTACTTC
TRBV6-1	.	TRBJ1-6	.	CASSEGGRVIVPPLHF	TGTGCCAGCAGTGAAGGGGGCAGGGTAATTGTGCCACCCCTCCACTTT
TRBV15	.	TRBJ1-5	.	CATSVSRNQPQHF	TGTGCCACCAGCGTTAGCCGCAATCAGCCCCAGCATTTT
TRBV6-5	.	TRBJ2-7	TRBD1	CASSDHRGVYEQYF	TGTGCCAGCAGTGACCACAGGGGCGTCTACGAGCAGTACTTC
TRBV4-1	.	TRBJ2-7	TRBD2	CASSPSGAGSYEQYF	TGCGCCAGCAGCCCAAGCGGGGCAGGGAGCTACGAGCAGTACTTC
TRBV7-9	.	TRBJ1-1	.	CASSLIQENTEAFF	TGTGCCAGCAGCCTCATTCAGGAGAACACTGAAGCTTTCTTT
TRBV7-2	.	TRBJ2-3	TRBD2	CASRSLAGRTDTQYF	TGTGCCAGCAGGTCACTAGCGGGTCGGACAGATACGCAGTATTTT
TRBV18	.	TRBJ2-2	TRBD2	CASSPTARTSGRYTGELFF	TGTGCCAGCTCACCGACGGCCCGGACTAGCGGGAGATACACCGGGGAGCTGTTTTTT
TRBV4-3	.	TRBJ2-7	TRBD2	CASSQLAGGSYEQYF	TGCGCCAGCAGCCAGTTAGCGGGCGGCTCCTACGAGCAGTACTTC
TRBV6-5	.	TRBJ2-7	.	CASSYDTAYEQYF	TGTGCCAGCAGTTACGATACAGCCTACGAGCAGTACTTC
TRBV10-1	.	TRBJ2-2	.	CASKSRGNTGELFF	TGCGCCAGCAAGAGCAGGGGAAACACCGGGGAGCTGTTTTTT
TRBV4-3	.	TRBJ1-2	.	CASSPFRGNYGYTF	TGCGCCAGCAGCCCATTCAGGGGAAACTATGGCTACACCTTC
TRBV7-3	.	TRBJ1-3	TRBD1	CASSPTGGGSGNTIYF	TGTGCCAGCAGCCCCACAGGGGGCGGCTCTGGAAACACCATATATTTT
TRBV7-3	.	TRBJ1-2	TRBD1	CASSLTSLGTGSYYGYTF	TGTGCCAGCAGCTTAACGAGTCTTGGGACAGGGTCTTACTATGGCTACACCTTC
TRBV30	.	TRBJ2-7	TRBD1	CAWSDRGYEQYF	TGTGCCTGGAGCGACAGGGGCTACGAGCAGTACTTC
TRBV6-5	once	TRBJ2-7	.	CASSYGGQTYEQYF	TGTGCCAGCAGTTACGGAGGACAGACCTACGAGCAGTACTTC
TRBV19	once	TRBJ1-4	TRBD1	CASSIGGTGVRKLFF	TGTGCCAGTAGTATAGGAGGGACAGGGGTGCGGAAACTGTTTTTT
TRBV30	.	TRBJ1-5	TRBD1	CAWSSSGGNQPQHF	TGTGCCTGGAGTAGTTCAGGGGGGAATCAGCCCCAGCATTTT
TRBV13	.	TRBJ1-2	.	CASSLAGNYGYTF	TGTGCCAGCAGCTTAGCAGGCAACTATGGCTACACCTTC
TRBV9	.	TRBJ1-3	TRBD1	CASSAPGQANSGNTIYF	TGTGCCAGCAGCGCCCCCGGACAGGCCAACTCTGGAAACACCATATATTTT
TRBV18	.	TRBJ2-5	TRBD2	CASSSRAGLARQETQYF	TGTGCCAGCTCATCCCGGGCGGGACTAGCGCGACAAGAGACCCAGTACTTC
TRBV5-6	once	TRBJ2-1	TRBD1	CASSKGQGAYNEQFF	TGTGCCAGCAGCAAGGGACAGGGGGCGTACAATGAGCAGTTCTTC
TRBV27	.	TRBJ1-1	.	CASRQLGRAEAFF	TGTGCCAGCAGACAGCTTGGGAGAGCTGAAGCTTTCTTT
TRBV6-5	.	TRBJ2-7	TRBD2	CASSPGTSGRKQYF	TGTGCCAGCAGCCCCGGGACTAGCGGGAGAAAGCAGTACTTC
TRBV7-2	.	TRBJ2-7	.	CASSLTGGGVQYF	TGTGCCAGCAGCTTAACAGGAGGCGGGGTGCAGTACTTC
TRBV7-9	.	TRBJ1-1	.	CASTTRTAPAFF	TGTGCCAGCACTACGAGGACAGCCCCAGCTTTCTTT
TRBV30	few	TRBJ2-7	.	CAWRNGRLTSSYEQYF	TGTGCCTGGAGAAATGGGAGGCTCACCAGCTCCTACGAGCAGTACTTC
TRBV27	.	TRBJ2-7	.	CATTSPGGSSYEQYF	TGTGCCACCACCAGCCCTGGGGGGTCCTCCTACGAGCAGTACTTC
TRBV6-5	.	TRBJ1-2	TRBD1	CASSPTGEGYTF	TGTGCCAGCAGCCCCACAGGGGAGGGCTACACCTTC
TRBV9	.	TRBJ1-5	TRBD1	CASSAGTDSNQPQHF	TGTGCCAGCAGCGCAGGGACAGATAGCAATCAGCCCCAGCATTTT
TRBV7-9	.	TRBJ1-4	.	CASSFGGPNEKLFF	TGTGCCAGCAGCTTTGGAGGACCCAATGAAAAACTGTTTTTT
TRBV27	.	TRBJ2-7	TRBD1	CASSPGQGAYEQYF	TGTGCCAGCAGTCCGGGACAGGGGGCCTACGAGCAGTACTTC